The 31 T cell receptor beta chains below all came from one sample that was sequenced in a study of blood T cell repertoires in COVID-19. Assay used: immunoSEQ multiplex PCR; TCRdb lists only in-frame clones, some missing. This table has tens of thousands of clones, 80% to 90% appearing once. The specimen was peripheral blood. Receptors were obtained from a man in his sixties with active COVID-19.

This chain connects TRBV11-2 to TRBJ2-1; possible D gene TRBD2, 5 bases. The CDR3 totals 14 residues. The germline V gene has CDR1 SGHAT and CDR2 FQNNGV. Trimming removed 5 bases at V and 3 bases at J, with 11 bases between. The CDR3 DNA reads TGTGCCAGCAGCCGCATACGGGACTACAATGAGCAGTTCTTC. Translated, it gives CASSRIRDYNEQFF.

The CDR3 protein is CASSPAVPYEQYF. Here the CDR3 DNA reads TGTGCCAGCAGTCCAGCGGTCCCCTACGAGCAGTACTTC. The rearrangement links TRBV28 to TRBJ2-7; maybe TRBD2 (5 bases). CDR1 and CDR2 (germline): MDHEN, SYDVKM. CDR3 length equals 13 residues. V lost 5 bases to trimming and J lost 2 bases, with 10 bases between them.

This clone showed up just once. The genes are TRBV9 and TRBJ2-3; D might be TRBD1 (6 bases). Deletions cut 4 bases from V and 0 bases from J, with 12 bases between. Germline V lookup: CDR1 SGDLS, CDR2 YYNGEE. The CDR3 runs 15 residues. The CDR3 is CASSPRQGSTDTQYF. The CDR3 region has the DNA TGTGCCAGCAGCCCACGGCAGGGGAGCACAGATACGCAGTATTTT.

V is TRBV6-6 and J is TRBJ2-2, with 11 bases that match TRBD1. V was pared by 10 bases and J by 6 bases, with 10 bases of the junction left unmatched. CDR1 MNHNY and CDR2 SVGAGI come from the germline V gene (reference sequence). The CDR3 sequence is 15 residues long. In DNA form, the CDR3 reads TGTGCCACCCTCCCGGGACAGGGGGTTTCCGGGGAGCTGTTTTTT. This encodes CATLPGQGVSGELFF.

The gene calls are TRBV11-2 and TRBJ1-4; no firm D call. The germline V gene encodes CDR1 SGHAT and CDR2 FQNNGV. Trimming took 1 base from V and 8 from J, leaving 5 bases between them. The CDR3 loop spans 12 amino acids. This chain's CDR3 is CASSLGGEKLFF. CDR3 nucleotide sequence: TGTGCCAGCAGCTTAGGAGGGGAAAAACTGTTTTTT.

V gene TRBV7-2 combines with J gene TRBJ1-5; no clear D. Looked up from germline, CDR1 is SGHTA and CDR2 is FQGNSA. V lost 1 base and J 0 bases, leaving 7 bases between the germline ends. This CDR3 region has 15 residues. The CDR3 loop is CASSLVGSSNQPQHF. In DNA, the CDR3 is TGTGCCAGCAGCTTAGTTGGCAGTAGCAATCAGCCCCAGCATTTT.

The V gene is TRBV11-2, the J gene TRBJ2-7; D gene unclear. CDR3 length equals 13 residues. Deletions cut 1 base from V and 4 bases from J, with 8 bases between. The germline V gene encodes CDR1 SGHAT and CDR2 FQNNGV. CDR3 DNA sequence: TGTGCCAGCAGCTTAGTCGACGGGTACGAGCAGTACTTC. Its translation: CASSLVDGYEQYF.

This chain links TRBV7-2 with TRBJ2-2; D may be TRBD2 (7 bases). Per the germline V gene, CDR1 is SGHTA and CDR2 is FQGNSA. The CDR3 loop spans 16 amino acids. V lost 3 bases to trimming and J lost 6 bases, with 17 bases between them. The CDR3 protein is CASSLGAGVMAGELFF. The CDR3, as DNA: TGTGCCAGCAGCTTGGGGGCGGGAGTCATGGCCGGGGAGCTGTTTTTT.

The J gene is TRBJ2-3, the V gene TRBV6-4; 7 bases are shared with TRBD1. CDR1 is MRHNA, CDR2 SNTAGT, per germline. With V trimmed by 6 bases and J by 4 bases, 7 bases remained unmatched. The CDR3 has 14 residues. The CDR3 coding sequence is TGTGCCAGCAGCGAGGGGGCCGGAGCAGATACGCAGTATTTT. This translates into CASSEGAGADTQYF.

This clone was recorded only once. The rearrangement links TRBV19 to TRBJ1-2; no reliable D call. This CDR3 contains 12 residues. V lost 5 bases and J lost 3, with 7 bases in between. Germline lookup yields CDR1 LNHDA and CDR2 SQIVND (reference sequence). CDR3 sequence reads: CASSFRDYGYTF. In DNA form, the CDR3 reads TGTGCCAGTAGTTTCCGGGACTATGGCTACACCTTC.

The chain employs TRBV28 and TRBJ2-1, with D possibly TRBD2 on 6 matching bases. Germline-derived CDR1 and CDR2 are MDHEN and SYDVKM. This CDR3 has 14 amino acids. The V end was cut by 6 bases, the J end by 0 bases, with 9 bases between. In nucleotides, the CDR3 is TGTGCCAGCAGAGGGAGGAGCTCCTACAATGAGCAGTTCTTC. Translating gives CASRGRSSYNEQFF.

V usage is TRBV11-3 and J usage is TRBJ1-2; TRBD1 is a possible D gene (6 bases). Trimming removed 5 bases from V and 2 bases from J, with 12 bases in between. The length of the CDR3 is 14 residues. Germline-derived CDR1 and CDR2 are SGHNT and YENEEA. The CDR3 DNA is TGTGCCAGCAGCCCCCGGACAGCCAACTATGGCTACACCTTC. It encodes CASSPRTANYGYTF.

The chain couples TRBV5-1 to TRBJ2-6, with D perhaps matching TRBD2 (6 bases). The CDR3 has 15 residues. Germline V gene sequence: CDR1 SGHRS, CDR2 YFSETQ. V was pared by 3 bases and J by 0 bases, with 7 bases between. The CDR3, as DNA: TGCGCCAGCAGCTGGGACTCCTCTGGGGCCAACGTCCTGACTTTC. Residues: CASSWDSSGANVLTF.

This chain connects TRBV6-2 or TRBV6-3 to TRBJ2-3; TRBD1 aligns across 7 bases. CDR3 length equals 14 residues. The ends lost 2 bases at V and 6 bases at J; junction bases unmatched: 5. The V gene's germline CDR1 is MNHEY and CDR2 SVGEGT. This CDR3 is CASSYRRGGDTQYF. CDR3 nucleotide sequence: TGTGCCAGCAGTTACCGCCGAGGGGGCGATACGCAGTATTTT.

CDR3 nucleotides: TGCGCCAGCAGCTTGGTGCAGGGTGGTGGCACTGAAGCTTTCTTT. Its translation is CASSLVQGGGTEAFF. This chain connects TRBV5-1 to TRBJ1-1; TRBD1 is a possible D gene (5 bases). V was pared by 0 bases and J by 4 bases, with 13 bases between. Germline assignment: CDR1 SGHRS and CDR2 YFSETQ. CDR3 size: 15 residues.

The CDR3 loop is CASSYSGSDYEQYF. CDR3 in DNA: TGTGCCAGCAGTTACTCGGGCTCGGACTACGAGCAGTACTTC. V gene TRBV6-6 combines with J gene TRBJ2-7, with D unclear. Germline CDR1 is MNHNY and CDR2 is SVGAGI (reference sequence). This CDR3 is 14 amino acids long. V lost 0 bases, J lost 3 bases, and 9 bases lay in between.

This clone occurred once. The genes are TRBV5-8 and TRBJ2-5, with 9 nucleotides matching TRBD1. CDR1 is SGHTS and CDR2 is YDEGEE in the germline V gene. With V trimmed by 4 bases and J by 9 bases, 16 bases remained unmatched. The CDR3 spans 16 residues. This chain's CDR3 is CASSRGEDRGNEAQYF. The CDR3 coding sequence is TGTGCCAGCAGCCGCGGGGAGGACAGGGGTAACGAGGCCCAGTACTTC.

The chain couples TRBV5-8 to TRBJ2-7; D is perhaps TRBD2 (5 bases). The CDR3 spans 16 residues. Trimming shortened V by 3 bases and J by 3 bases, and 19 bases separated the two germline ends. The V gene's germline CDR1 is SGHTS and CDR2 YDEGEE. CDR3 in amino acids: CASSSGLSNAGYEQYF. The CDR3 DNA reads TGTGCCAGCAGCTCCGGACTTTCTAATGCAGGCTACGAGCAGTACTTC.

On this clone itself: The sample holds other DNA sequences that translate to the same CDR3. The CDR3 loop reads CASSLDTVNTGELFF. The CDR3 DNA is TGTGCCAGCAGTCTCGACACTGTGAACACCGGGGAGCTGTTTTTT. V usage is TRBV2 and J usage is TRBJ2-2; D uncertain. This CDR3 has 15 residues. CDR1 SNHLY and CDR2 FYNNEI come from the germline V gene. The V gene lost 5 bases and the J gene lost 1 base, with 11 bases spanning the gap.

The DNA of the CDR3 is TGTGCCAGCACTTCCGGGACTAGCGGCTACAATGAGCAGTTCTTC. Protein: CASTSGTSGYNEQFF. V and J are TRBV28 and TRBJ2-1, with 11 bases aligning to TRBD2. Per the germline V gene, CDR1 is MDHEN and CDR2 is SYDVKM. CDR3 length: 15 amino acids. V lost 7 bases to trimming and J lost 3 bases; unmatched junction nucleotides: 5.

This chain links TRBV6-2 or TRBV6-3 with TRBJ2-5; TRBD2 aligns across 8 bases. Germline V gives CDR1 MNHEY, CDR2 SVGEGT. The CDR3 totals 18 residues. V lost 3 bases to trimming and J lost 2 bases; unmatched junction nucleotides: 14. The CDR3 DNA follows: TGTGCCAGCAGTTATCGGGCTAGCGGGTCTCTTTATCAAGAGACCCAGTACTTC. This translates into CASSYRASGSLYQETQYF.

V and J are TRBV28 and TRBJ2-7; D remains unclear. V was clipped by 4 bases and J by 0 bases, with 13 bases between them. The CDR3 has 15 amino acids. CDR1 and CDR2 from the germline V gene are MDHEN and SYDVKM. DNA of the CDR3: TGTGCCAGCAGTTCAACAACGTTAAACTCCTACGAGCAGTACTTC. It translates to CASSSTTLNSYEQYF.

CDR3 bases: TGTGCCAGCAGCGCCCAACAGGGAGTCGAGCAGTACTTC. This gives the protein CASSAQQGVEQYF. The V call is TRBV7-2, the J call TRBJ2-7; weak D call: TRBD1 (6 bases). Trimming shortened V by 5 bases and J by 6 bases, and 14 bases separated the two germline ends. The germline gives CDR1 SGHTA, CDR2 FQGNSA. This CDR3 has 13 amino acids.

The chain recombines TRBV7-9 with TRBJ2-7; 9 bases are shared with TRBD2. The V segment lost 9 bases and the J segment 0 bases; nucleotides outside the gene matches: 6. Germline lookup yields CDR1 SEHNR and CDR2 FQNEAQ (reference sequence). This CDR3 contains 14 residues. The DNA for the CDR3 is TGTGCCAGTTCCGCGGGAGGGTCCTCCTACGAGCAGTACTTC. Translating gives CASSAGGSSYEQYF.

This clone was recorded only once. The rearrangement joins TRBV24-1 to TRBJ2-2, with 10 bases lining up with TRBD1. Germline-derived CDR1 and CDR2 are KGHDR and SFDVKD. V was pared by 3 bases and J by 6 bases, with 6 bases of the junction left unmatched. The CDR3 runs 16 residues. The CDR3, as DNA: TGTGCCACCAGTGATCAGCCGGGACAGGGGTCCGGGGAGCTGTTTTTT. Its protein product is CATSDQPGQGSGELFF.

The chain employs TRBV15 and TRBJ2-1; possibly TRBD2 for D (5 bases). V was pared by 3 bases and J by 0 bases, with 9 bases between. The CDR3 has 15 residues. The germline gives CDR1 LNHNV, CDR2 YYDKDF (reference sequence). This CDR3 is CATSRGRGSYNEQFF. In DNA form, the CDR3 reads TGTGCCACCAGCAGGGGCCGGGGCTCCTACAATGAGCAGTTCTTC.

The chain recombines TRBV28 with TRBJ2-2, with 9 positions matching TRBD2. CDR3 length: 17 amino acids. The V and J ends lost 3 bases and 5 bases, in that order; junction bases with no gene match: 10. CDR1 MDHEN and CDR2 SYDVKM come from the germline V gene. The CDR3 loop is CASSLALSGSLTGELFF. DNA of the CDR3: TGTGCCAGCAGTTTGGCTCTTAGCGGGAGTTTAACCGGGGAGCTGTTTTTT.

This chain joins TRBV7-9 and TRBJ2-1; TRBD2 matches 8 bases. Germline-derived CDR1 and CDR2 are SEHNR and FQNEAQ (reference sequence). The V segment lost 5 bases and the J segment 0 bases; nucleotides outside the gene matches: 9. The CDR3 covers 17 residues. CDR3 protein: CASSPQLAVSSYNEQFF. The CDR3 coding sequence is TGTGCCAGCAGCCCGCAACTAGCGGTTAGCTCCTACAATGAGCAGTTCTTC.

The CDR3 sequence is CATSRDAGLLEQFF. The CDR3 DNA is TGTGCCACCAGCAGAGATGCAGGGTTACTTGAGCAGTTCTTC. The chain uses TRBV15 and TRBJ2-1; D perhaps matches TRBD1 (5 bases). Trimming stripped 0 bases from V and 9 bases from J, with 12 bases between. The CDR3 length is 14 residues. Germline V gene data show CDR1 as LNHNV and CDR2 as YYDKDF (reference sequence).

CDR3 nucleotides: TGTGCCAGCAGCAAATCCCGGACGGGGATGAACACTGAAGCTTTCTTT. Its translation is CASSKSRTGMNTEAFF. The chain is built from TRBV5-4 and TRBJ1-1; D not certain. The V and J ends lost 4 bases and 0 bases respectively, with 16 bases between them. This CDR3 has 16 residues. Germline-derived CDR1 and CDR2 are SGHNT and YYREEE (reference sequence).

The count of this clone is one. V usage is TRBV27 and J usage is TRBJ2-1, with D perhaps matching TRBD1 (6 bases). There are 14 residues in the CDR3. Germline CDR1 is MNHEY and CDR2 is SMNVEV (reference sequence). The V and J ends lost 2 bases and 9 bases respectively, with 14 bases between them. The CDR3 DNA sequence: TGTGCCAGCAGTTTAGCCAACAGGGCCGGTGAGCAGTTCTTC. Protein sequence: CASSLANRAGEQFF.